The 25 T cell receptor beta chains in this list originate from one sample, sequenced in a study of T cells in Graves' hyperthyroidism and ophthalmopathy. From RNA transcripts, TCR beta CDR3 regions were amplified. In the first-round RT-PCR of the TCR CDR3, the HTBI primer set was used. TCRdb re-called the multiplex PCR reads with MiXCR, one entry per CDR3 protein. The sample includes 300,000 to 450,000 distinct CDR3 sequences, roughly 18% of them seen just once. Sequenced: blood. Receptors were obtained from a woman between 35 and 50 years old with Graves' ophthalmopathy.

This clonotype has a count of ten or more. This rearrangement joins TRBV7-9 to TRBJ2-7; perhaps TRBD1 as D (6 bases). The V gene lost 5 bases and the J gene lost 1 base, with 12 bases spanning the gap. CDR1 and CDR2 from the germline V gene are SEHNR and FQNEAQ (reference sequence). The CDR3 loop spans 14 amino acids. CDR3 sequence: CASSLRQASYEQYF. The CDR3, as DNA: TGTGCCAGCAGCCTCCGACAGGCATCCTACGAGCAGTACTTC. Complete variable domain (other parts from reference TRBV7-9 and TRBJ2-7): DTGVSQNPRHKITKRGQNVTFRCDPISEHNRLYWYRQTLGQGPEFLTYFQNEAQLEKSRLLSDRFSAERPKGSFSTLEIQRTEQGDSAMYLCASSLRQASYEQYFGPGTRLTVT.

This clonotype was seen ten or more times. V gene TRBV19 combines with J gene TRBJ1-5, with D possibly TRBD1 on 5 matching bases. This CDR3 is built from 15 residues. Per germline, CDR1 LNHDA and CDR2 SQIVND (reference sequence). V was clipped by 2 bases and J by 2 bases, with 10 bases between them. This chain's CDR3 is CASSIQGGGNQPQHF. DNA of the CDR3: TGTGCCAGTAGTATACAGGGTGGGGGCAATCAGCCCCAGCATTTT.

This clonotype was picked up many times. The V gene is TRBV6-2 or TRBV6-3, the J gene TRBJ1-5; 8 bases are shared with TRBD1. V trimming: 5 bases; J trimming: 3 bases; junction bases outside the gene matches: 9. Germline assignment: CDR1 MNHEY and CDR2 SVGEGT. The CDR3 is 16 residues long. CDR3 DNA sequence: TGTGCCAGCAGTCAGTTGACAGGGGACTACAATCAGCCCCAGCATTTT. It specifies CASSQLTGDYNQPQHF.

In its sample, this clonotype was seen many times. The gene calls are TRBV11-2 and TRBJ2-6; 7 positions agree with TRBD2. Looked up from germline, CDR1 is SGHAT and CDR2 is FQNNGV. V lost 8 bases, J lost 3 bases, and 10 bases stayed unmatched. The CDR3 loop spans 16 amino acids. The CDR3 loop reads CASGRDPRGGANVLTF. Written as DNA, the CDR3 is TGTGCCAGCGGGAGGGATCCGAGAGGTGGGGCCAACGTCCTGACTTTC.

There are a few counts of this clonotype. V gene TRBV12-3 or TRBV12-4 combines with J gene TRBJ1-5, with TRBD1 matching over 9 bases. Germline trimming cut 7 bases from V and 5 bases from J; bases unmatched to any gene: 9. The CDR3 has 15 residues. The CDR3 sequence is CASISRTGVDQPQHF. The CDR3 region has the DNA TGTGCCAGCATCTCGCGGACAGGGGTGGATCAGCCCCAGCATTTT.

CDR3 coding DNA: TGTGCCTGGAGTGTAAGCTTCATCTCTGGAAACACCATATATTTT. It translates to CAWSVSFISGNTIYF. The genes are TRBV30 and TRBJ1-3; D is uncertain. The CDR3 extends over 15 amino acids. The germline CDR1 and CDR2 sequences are GTSNPN and SVGIG (reference sequence). The V end was cut by 0 bases, the J end by 0 bases, with 9 bases between.

In this sample, this clonotype turned up many times. V and J are TRBV7-2 and TRBJ2-7; D gene uncertain. Germline CDR1 and CDR2: SGHTA and FQGNSA. V lost 3 bases and J lost 2, with 14 bases in between. The CDR3 sequence is 15 residues long. CDR3 loop: CASSLAGTPPYEQYF. CDR3 bases: TGTGCCAGCAGCTTGGCAGGAACGCCTCCCTACGAGCAGTACTTC.

This clonotype was detected once. V and J are TRBV5-1 and TRBJ1-2; 11 bases agree with TRBD1. The ends lost 1 base at V and 6 bases at J; junction bases unmatched: 8. The germline V gene has CDR1 SGHRS and CDR2 YFSETQ. The CDR3 extends over 16 amino acids. The CDR3 nucleotides read TGCGCCAGCAGCTTGCCCGGACAGGGGGCCAAGAATGGCTACACCTTC. It encodes CASSLPGQGAKNGYTF.

This clonotype has a count of ten or more. This sequence joins TRBV5-1 and TRBJ2-7, with 9 bases identical to TRBD1. The CDR3 runs to 15 residues. Looked up from germline, CDR1 is SGHRS and CDR2 is YFSETQ. Trimming cost V 4 bases and J 3 bases; bases outside gene matches: 8. The CDR3 region is CASSPGQGSYYEQYF. CDR3 DNA: TGCGCCAGCAGCCCAGGACAGGGGTCCTACTACGAGCAGTACTTC.

This clonotype occurred many times. This chain joins TRBV12-3 or TRBV12-4 and TRBJ2-7; D call uncertain. This CDR3 is 11 amino acids long. The germline V and J ends were trimmed by 5 bases and 7 bases, with 9 bases remaining between them. CDR3 nucleotides: TGTGCCAGCAGTCGAGTGGGTGAGCAGTACTTC. Amino acid sequence: CASSRVGEQYF.

CDR3 sequence: CASSLARGRQGNTEAFF. The CDR3 DNA is TGTGCCAGCAGTTTAGCGCGGGGTCGACAGGGTAACACTGAAGCTTTCTTT. The V call is TRBV12-3 or TRBV12-4, the J call TRBJ1-1, with TRBD1 matching 7 bases. The CDR3 contains 17 residues. J was trimmed by 2 bases and V by 0 bases; bases with no gene match: 9.

This clonotype has more than one count but fewer than ten. The gene calls are TRBV20-1 and TRBJ2-1, with 12 nucleotides matching TRBD2. Germline CDR1 and CDR2: DFQATT and SNEGSKA (reference sequence). CDR3 length: 17 amino acids. The V and J ends lost 3 bases and 0 bases, in that order; junction bases with no gene match: 6. This chain's CDR3 is CSARTSGSSNSYNEQFF. The CDR3 DNA sequence: TGCAGTGCTAGGACTAGCGGGAGTTCAAACTCCTACAATGAGCAGTTCTTC.

This clonotype appeared many times. This chain links TRBV30 with TRBJ1-5; D call uncertain. The CDR3 has 14 residues. Germline assignment: CDR1 GTSNPN and CDR2 SVGIG (reference sequence). Deletions cut 3 bases from V and 4 bases from J, with 13 bases between. The CDR3 nucleotides are TGTGCCTGGAGCGTACCGGCCGGGAATCAGCCCCAGCATTTT. Translated: CAWSVPAGNQPQHF. Based on the CDR3 plus reference TRBV30 and TRBJ1-5, the full variable domain is SQTIHQWPATLVQPVGSPLSLECTVEGTSNPNLYWYRQAAGRGLQLLFYSVGIGQISSEVPQNLSASRPQDRQFILSSKKLLLSDSGFYLCAWSVPAGNQPQHFGDGTRLSIL.

This clonotype was observed at least ten times. The chain has TRBV30 and TRBJ2-7, with D unclear. With 1 base removed from V and 0 bases from J, the gap between germline ends came to 16 bases. Germline V gene sequence: CDR1 GTSNPN, CDR2 SVGIG (reference sequence). The CDR3 loop spans 16 amino acids. The CDR3 DNA follows: TGTGCCTGGAGTGAAAATTGGACGGGCGGCTCCTACGAGCAGTACTTC. Amino acid sequence: CAWSENWTGGSYEQYF.

There are many counts of this clonotype. The chain carries TRBV6-1 and TRBJ1-2; tentatively, D is TRBD1 (5 bases). Per the germline V gene, CDR1 is MNHNS and CDR2 is SASEGT. V lost 1 base and J 4 bases, leaving 13 bases between the germline ends. The CDR3 runs to 15 residues. The CDR3 protein is CASSEDGGLGYGYTF. Here the CDR3 DNA reads TGTGCCAGCAGTGAAGACGGGGGTTTAGGCTATGGCTACACCTTC.

This clonotype was seen many times. The chain is built from TRBV27 and TRBJ2-7, with 10 positions matching TRBD2. Trimming took 5 bases from V and 5 from J; bases not matched to a gene: 6. Germline assignment: CDR1 MNHEY and CDR2 SMNVEV (reference sequence). The CDR3 contains 14 residues. The DNA for the CDR3 is TGTGCCAGCAGTCCGACTAGCGGGTTCGACGAGCAGTACTTC. Translation: CASSPTSGFDEQYF.

This clonotype was recorded many times. This rearrangement joins TRBV28 to TRBJ1-3, with 8 bases matching TRBD1. In germline, CDR1 is MDHEN, CDR2 SYDVKM. The ends lost 1 base at V and 1 base at J; junction bases unmatched: 3. CDR3 length equals 16 residues. The CDR3: CASSLSDRVSGNTIYF. DNA for the CDR3: TGTGCCAGCAGTTTATCGGACAGGGTGTCTGGAAACACCATATATTTT.

This clonotype occurred many times. The rearrangement uses TRBV20-1 and TRBJ2-2; 8 nucleotides line up with TRBD1. CDR1 is DFQATT, CDR2 SNEGSKA, per germline (reference sequence). J lost 2 bases, V lost 2 bases, and 13 bases had no gene match. This CDR3 has 18 amino acids. The CDR3 coding sequence is TGCAGTGCTAGACTATTGGGCAGGGGGCCGGAAAACACCGGGGAGCTGTTTTTT. Its translation is CSARLLGRGPENTGELFF.

This clonotype was detected many times. The genes are TRBV27 and TRBJ1-2; D gene uncertain. Trimming took off 4 bases at V and 0 bases at J, with 18 bases between the two ends. Germline V gene sequence: CDR1 MNHEY, CDR2 SMNVEV (reference sequence). The CDR3 sequence is 17 residues long. The CDR3 DNA is TGTGCCAGCAGTTCCGGACCACCTAAAGTATCTAACTATGGCTACACCTTC. Protein sequence: CASSSGPPKVSNYGYTF.

In its sample, this clonotype was seen many times. The J gene is TRBJ1-2, the V gene TRBV6-1; TRBD1 aligns across 7 bases. The germline V gene encodes CDR1 MNHNS and CDR2 SASEGT. J gave up 8 bases and V 3 bases, and 6 bases lay outside the gene matches. The CDR3 runs 13 residues. Here the CDR3 DNA reads TGTGCCAGCAGTGAGAACAGGGGAGGGGGCTACACCTTC. It yields the protein CASSENRGGGYTF.

The chain joins TRBV6-5 to TRBJ2-5; 11 bases fit TRBD2. There are 16 residues in the CDR3. Germline-derived CDR1 and CDR2 are MNHEY and SVGAGI. The junction had 5 bases not matched to a gene; V was cut back by 4 bases and J by 1 base. CDR3 loop: CASSSRLAGFQETQYF. CDR3 nucleotides: TGTGCCAGCAGTTCCCGACTAGCGGGATTCCAAGAGACCCAGTACTTC.

This clonotype has at least ten counts. The chain recombines TRBV24-1 with TRBJ1-1, with D perhaps matching TRBD1 (5 bases). CDR1 is KGHDR, CDR2 SFDVKD, per germline. This CDR3 spans 13 amino acids. Trimming left V 9 bases short and J 1 base short, with 11 bases between. This chain's CDR3 is CATHRTPNTEAFF. Written as DNA, the CDR3 is TGTGCCACCCACCGGACACCGAACACTGAAGCTTTCTTT.

This clonotype was counted ten times or more. The V and J genes are TRBV27 and TRBJ2-4; D gene uncertain. The CDR3 has 16 residues. Germline V CDR1 and CDR2: MNHEY, SMNVEV (reference sequence). V was pared by 6 bases and J by 0 bases, with 15 bases between. CDR3 nucleotide sequence: TGTGCCAGCAGCGTGTTGGCAGGCCTAGCCAAAAACATTCAGTACTTC. Residues: CASSVLAGLAKNIQYF.

This clonotype showed up many times. The chain is built from TRBV12-3 or TRBV12-4 and TRBJ2-7; 12 bases align to TRBD2. With V trimmed by 8 bases and J by 2 bases, 16 bases remained unmatched. The CDR3 spans 18 residues. The CDR3 reads CASGGTKLAGGGAYEQYF. DNA for the CDR3: TGTGCCAGCGGAGGGACTAAACTAGCGGGAGGTGGAGCCTACGAGCAGTACTTC.

This clonotype was seen repeatedly, ten times or more. In DNA, the CDR3 is TGTGCCAGCAGTTTAGGCACTGAAGCTTTCTTT. Translated: CASSLGTEAFF. This chain joins TRBV12-3 or TRBV12-4 and TRBJ1-1; no clear D gene. The V end lost 1 base, the J end lost 4 bases, and 1 base lay between the germline ends. This CDR3 has 11 amino acids.